This T cell receptor beta chain originates from a study of PD-1 blockade in classical Hodgkin lymphoma. CDR1 and CDR2 (germline): MGHRA, YSYEKL. This CDR3 has 16 residues. Deletions cut 3 bases from V and 0 bases from J, with 12 bases between. Only in-frame clones appear in the TCRdb table, and some are missing; sequencing was by immunoSEQ multiplex PCR. In the table there are more than 15,000 clones, around 92% of which are singletons. Time point denoted: newly diagnosed, previously untreated cHL patient sample. CD4+ T cells were purified from thawed PBMCs by magnetic negative selection. Researchers used newly diagnosed, untreated classical Hodgkin lymphoma PBMCs for comparison.

The chain is built from TRBV4-1 and TRBJ1-5; D may be TRBD1 (5 bases). This TCR was sampled from a human donor with classical Hodgkin lymphoma. The source material was CD4+ T cells from blood. The DNA of the CDR3 is TGCGCCAGCAGCCAGAGGTGGGGGGATAGCAATCAGCCCCAGCATTTT. Its protein product is CASSQRWGDSNQPQHF.